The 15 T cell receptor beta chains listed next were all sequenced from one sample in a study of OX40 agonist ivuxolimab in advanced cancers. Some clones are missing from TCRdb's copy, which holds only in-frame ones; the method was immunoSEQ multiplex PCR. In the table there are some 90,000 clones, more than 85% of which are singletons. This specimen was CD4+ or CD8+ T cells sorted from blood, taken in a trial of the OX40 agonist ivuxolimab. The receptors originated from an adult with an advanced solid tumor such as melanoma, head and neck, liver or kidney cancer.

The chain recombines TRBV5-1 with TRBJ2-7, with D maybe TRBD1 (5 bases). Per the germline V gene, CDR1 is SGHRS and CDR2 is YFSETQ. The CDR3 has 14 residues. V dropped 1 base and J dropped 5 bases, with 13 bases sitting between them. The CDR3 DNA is TGCGCCAGCAGCTTGTTAGACAGAACCGACGAGCAGTACTTC. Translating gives CASSLLDRTDEQYF.

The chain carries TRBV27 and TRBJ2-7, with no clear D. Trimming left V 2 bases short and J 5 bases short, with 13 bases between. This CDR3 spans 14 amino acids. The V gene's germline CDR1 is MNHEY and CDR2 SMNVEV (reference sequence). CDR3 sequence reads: CASSLMAGNNEQYF. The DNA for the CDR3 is TGTGCCAGCAGTTTAATGGCAGGTAACAACGAGCAGTACTTC.

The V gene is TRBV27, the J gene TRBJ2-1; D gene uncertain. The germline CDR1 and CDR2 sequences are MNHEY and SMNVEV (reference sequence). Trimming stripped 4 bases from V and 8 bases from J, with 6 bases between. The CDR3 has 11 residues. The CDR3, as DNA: TGTGCCAGCAGTTCCACCCATGAGCAGTTCTTC. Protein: CASSSTHEQFF.

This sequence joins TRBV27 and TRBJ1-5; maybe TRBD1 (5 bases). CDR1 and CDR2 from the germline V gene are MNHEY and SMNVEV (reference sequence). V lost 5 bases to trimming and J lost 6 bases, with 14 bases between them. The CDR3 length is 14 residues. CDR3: CASSLRGGGQPQHF. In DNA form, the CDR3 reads TGTGCCAGCAGTCTGAGGGGCGGAGGTCAGCCCCAGCATTTT.

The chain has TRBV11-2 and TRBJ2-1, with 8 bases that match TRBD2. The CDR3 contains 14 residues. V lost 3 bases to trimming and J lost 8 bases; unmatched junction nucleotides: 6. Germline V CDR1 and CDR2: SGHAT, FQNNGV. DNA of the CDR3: TGTGCCAGCAGCTTCGAACTAGCGGATGATGAGCAGTTCTTC. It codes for CASSFELADDEQFF.

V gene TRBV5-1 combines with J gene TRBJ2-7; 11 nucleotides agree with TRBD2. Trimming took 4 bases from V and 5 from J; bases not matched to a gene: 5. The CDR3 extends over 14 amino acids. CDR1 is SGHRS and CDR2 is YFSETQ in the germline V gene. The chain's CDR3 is CASSGSGGAHEQYF. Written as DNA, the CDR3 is TGCGCCAGCAGCGGTAGCGGGGGGGCTCACGAGCAGTACTTC.

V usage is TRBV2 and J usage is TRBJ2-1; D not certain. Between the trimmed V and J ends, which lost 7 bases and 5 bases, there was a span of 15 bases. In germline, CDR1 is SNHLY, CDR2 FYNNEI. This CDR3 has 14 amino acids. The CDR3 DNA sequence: TGTGCCAGCAAAGGGATCCTGGGCCACAATGAGCAGTTCTTC. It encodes CASKGILGHNEQFF.

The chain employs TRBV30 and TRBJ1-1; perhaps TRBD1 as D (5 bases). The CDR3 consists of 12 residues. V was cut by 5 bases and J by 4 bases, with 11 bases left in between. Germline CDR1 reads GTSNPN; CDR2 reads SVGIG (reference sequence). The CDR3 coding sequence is TGTGCCTGGTCTGGGGGGGTCACTGAAGCTTTCTTT. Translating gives CAWSGGVTEAFF.

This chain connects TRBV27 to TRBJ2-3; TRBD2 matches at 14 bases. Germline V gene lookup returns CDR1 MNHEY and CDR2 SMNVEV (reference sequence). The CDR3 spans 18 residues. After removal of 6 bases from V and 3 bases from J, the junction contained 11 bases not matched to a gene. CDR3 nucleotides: TGTGCCAGCAGGCCCGGGACTAGCGGGAGCAAGGGGACAGATACGCAGTATTTT. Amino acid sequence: CASRPGTSGSKGTDTQYF.

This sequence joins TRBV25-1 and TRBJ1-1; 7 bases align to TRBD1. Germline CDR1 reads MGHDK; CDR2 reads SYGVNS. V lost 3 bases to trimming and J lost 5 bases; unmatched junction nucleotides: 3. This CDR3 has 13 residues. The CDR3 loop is CASSETGMTEAFF. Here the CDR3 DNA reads TGTGCCAGCAGTGAGACAGGGATGACTGAAGCTTTCTTT.

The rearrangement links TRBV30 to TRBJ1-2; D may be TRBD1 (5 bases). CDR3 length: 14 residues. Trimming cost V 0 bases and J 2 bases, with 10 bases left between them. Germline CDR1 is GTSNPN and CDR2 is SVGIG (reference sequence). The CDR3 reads CAWSVTGGNYGYTF. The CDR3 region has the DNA TGTGCCTGGAGTGTTACCGGGGGAAACTATGGCTACACCTTC.

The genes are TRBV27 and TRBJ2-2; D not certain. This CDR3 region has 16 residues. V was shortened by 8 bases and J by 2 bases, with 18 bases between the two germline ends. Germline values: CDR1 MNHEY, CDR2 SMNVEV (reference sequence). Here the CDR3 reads CASGTLGSLNTGELFF. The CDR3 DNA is TGTGCCAGCGGAACGCTAGGTTCCCTCAACACCGGGGAGCTGTTTTTT.

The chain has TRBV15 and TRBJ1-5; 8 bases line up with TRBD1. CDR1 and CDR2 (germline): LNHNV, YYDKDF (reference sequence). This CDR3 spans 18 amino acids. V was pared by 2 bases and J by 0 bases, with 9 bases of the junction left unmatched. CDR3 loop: CATSRPSGTGDSNQPQHF. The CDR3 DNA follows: TGTGCCACCAGCAGACCTTCTGGGACAGGAGATAGCAATCAGCCCCAGCATTTT.

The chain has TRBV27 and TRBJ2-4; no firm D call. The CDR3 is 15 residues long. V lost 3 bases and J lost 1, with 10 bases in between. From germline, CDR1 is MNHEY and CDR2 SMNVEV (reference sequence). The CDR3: CASSLRYGAKNIQYF. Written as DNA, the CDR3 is TGTGCCAGCAGTTTGCGGTATGGGGCCAAAAACATTCAGTACTTC.

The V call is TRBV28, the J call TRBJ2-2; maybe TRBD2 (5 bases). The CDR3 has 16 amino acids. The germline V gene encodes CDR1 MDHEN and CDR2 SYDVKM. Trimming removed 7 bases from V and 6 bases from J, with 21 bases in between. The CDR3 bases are TGTGCCAGCACCTCCGCCCGGGAAGATGGGCCCGGGGAGCTGTTTTTT. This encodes CASTSAREDGPGELFF.